Below, 9 T cell receptor beta chains from the same sample are listed, as sequenced in a study. TCRdb reprocessed the 5' RACE reads via MiXCR and lists one record per CDR3 protein. The table has over 25,000 distinct CDR3 sequences, 25% to 30% seen once. Cells sorted as Tregs were CD4+, CD25+ and CD127-/low. Sequencing was performed on tumor-infiltrating Tregs sorted from the breast tumor. These receptors came from a female donor with breast cancer.

This clonotype has ten or more counts. This chain uses TRBV20-1 with TRBJ1-2, with D maybe TRBD1 (5 bases). V gave up 4 bases and J gave up 5 bases, with 17 bases separating them. Per germline, CDR1 DFQATT and CDR2 SNEGSKA (reference sequence). The CDR3 totals 14 residues. CDR3 sequence (DNA): TGCAGTGCTACCCCGGGAGCGGGGCTTTATGGCTACACCTTC. Amino acids: CSATPGAGLYGYTF.

Comments on this clonotype: This could be a read error, since a much larger clone is one nucleotide away. The V gene is TRBV7-2, the J gene TRBJ1-5; no reliable D call. This CDR3 has 13 amino acids. The germline CDR1 and CDR2 sequences are SGHTA and FQGNSA. The CDR3 sequence is CASGLGQGEPQHF. For the CDR3, the DNA is TGTGCCAGCGGCTTAGGCCAAGGCGAGCCCCAGCATTTT.

The chain joins TRBV9 to TRBJ1-6; D is unresolved. Trimming shortened V by 3 bases and J by 7 bases, and 14 bases separated the two germline ends. CDR3 length: 15 amino acids. Germline V CDR1 and CDR2: SGDLS, YYNGEE. CDR3 amino acids: CASSDGHTENSPLHF. The CDR3 DNA is TGTGCCAGCAGCGATGGGCATACCGAGAATTCACCCCTCCACTTT.

Concerning this clonotype itself: Being one base from a much bigger clone, this may be a read error. The rearrangement uses TRBV6-1 and TRBJ2-1; 8 nucleotides agree with TRBD2. Trimming removed 1 base from V and 4 bases from J; junction bases left unmatched: 3. This CDR3 comprises 15 residues. Per the germline V gene, CDR1 is MNHNS and CDR2 is SASEGT. The CDR3 loop reads CASSEEAGAYNEQFF. The CDR3 DNA reads TGTGCCAGCAGTGAAGAAGCGGGAGCTTACAATGAGCAGTTCTTC.

With respect to this clonotype: A much bigger clone sits one base away, suggesting this may be a read error. The chain's CDR3 is CASSYLAGGANEQFF. CDR3 coding DNA: TGTGCCAGCAGTTATCTAGCGGGAGGGGCCAATGAGCAGTTCTTC. This chain connects TRBV28 to TRBJ2-1, with 12 nucleotides matching TRBD2. The V gene's germline CDR1 is MDHEN and CDR2 SYDVKM. With 4 bases clipped from V and 6 bases from J, the junction kept 4 bases outside the gene matches. The CDR3 totals 15 residues. The full variable domain, in which reference TRBV28 and TRBJ2-1 provide the parts outside the CDR3, is DVKVTQSSRYLVKRTGEKVFLECVQDMDHENMFWYRQDPGLGLRLIYFSYDVKMKEKGDIPEGYSVSREKKERFSLILESASTNQTSMYLCASSYLAGGANEQFFGPGTRLTVL.

The table lists this clonotype with many counts. The genes are TRBV20-1 and TRBJ2-7; no firm D call. Between the trimmed V and J ends, which lost 2 bases and 7 bases, there was a span of 18 bases. CDR3 length equals 14 residues. Germline V lookup: CDR1 DFQATT, CDR2 SNEGSKA (reference sequence). CDR3: CSARPPSTAREQYF. The CDR3 nucleotides are TGCAGTGCTAGACCTCCCTCGACGGCACGGGAGCAGTACTTC.

This clonotype was counted ten times or more. This chain links TRBV18 with TRBJ2-1; the D gene could be TRBD1 or TRBD2 (5 bases each). CDR1 and CDR2 (germline): KGHSH, LQKENI. V lost 3 bases and J lost 7, with 13 bases in between. CDR3 length: 14 residues. This CDR3 is CASSPALAGNEQFF. The CDR3 DNA reads TGTGCCAGCTCACCGGCCCTAGCAGGGAATGAGCAGTTCTTC.

In its sample, this clonotype was seen a few times. The chain combines TRBV7-9 with TRBJ2-1; perhaps TRBD1 as D (5 bases). CDR3 length: 16 amino acids. CDR1 and CDR2 from the germline V gene are SEHNR and FQNEAQ (reference sequence). Trimming shortened V by 5 bases and J by 4 bases, and 18 bases separated the two germline ends. The DNA for the CDR3 is TGTGCCAGCAGCCCTTGGGGCAGTCTATTGTACAATGAGCAGTTCTTC. Translated, it gives CASSPWGSLLYNEQFF.

This clonotype is medium-sized. The chain links TRBV7-9 to TRBJ2-7; D gene uncertain. Germline values: CDR1 SEHNR, CDR2 FQNEAQ (reference sequence). The V end lost 1 base, the J end lost 6 bases, and 16 bases lay between the germline ends. The CDR3 extends over 15 amino acids. CDR3 nucleotide sequence: TGTGCCAGCAGCTTAGGTGACGTCAGCTTTTCCGAGCAGTACTTC. This codes for CASSLGDVSFSEQYF.